A selection of T cell receptor beta chains follows, all from one sample in a study of Graves' ophthalmopathy and Graves' hyperthyroidism. TCRdb ran MiXCR on the multiplex PCR reads and lists one entry per CDR3 protein. The sample consists of about 390,000 distinct CDR3 sequences, approximately 15% of them appearing once. The sequencing input was peripheral blood. The receptors here all came from a woman aged 18-35 years with stable Graves' hyperthyroidism. The CDR3 runs from the conserved cysteine through the conserved F or W. The order of the fields is D gene, clone size, V gene, J gene, CDR3 protein, CDR3 DNA. A D gene is named only where the DNA matches it firmly. Clone sizes are given selectively: once, few, many, or a class where the clone is expanded.

.,many,TRBV19,TRBJ1-2,CASSPLSGYGYTF,TGTGCCAGTAGTCCCCTCTCGGGCTATGGCTACACCTTC
TRBD1,many,TRBV12-3/TRBV12-4,TRBJ1-1,CASSLRTGPEAFF,TGTGCCAGCAGTTTGAGGACAGGGCCTGAAGCTTTCTTT
TRBD2,.,TRBV7-2,TRBJ2-2,CASSRSGGRTGELFF,TGTGCCAGCAGCCGTAGCGGGGGGAGAACCGGGGAGCTGTTTTTT
.,many,TRBV29-1,TRBJ2-7,CSVVRGTFPYEQYF,TGCAGCGTTGTTAGGGGGACATTCCCCTACGAGCAGTACTTC
.,many,TRBV20-1,TRBJ2-7,CSGKETGPYEQYF,TGCAGTGGTAAAGAGACAGGACCCTACGAGCAGTACTTC
TRBD1,many,TRBV6-2/TRBV6-3,TRBJ1-1,CASNYRGINTEAFF,TGTGCCAGCAATTACAGGGGTATTAACACTGAAGCTTTCTTT
.,many,TRBV12-3/TRBV12-4,TRBJ1-5,CASSFREIQPQHF,TGTGCCAGCAGTTTTCGGGAAATACAGCCCCAGCATTTT
.,.,TRBV5-6,TRBJ2-5,CASSLIGEWDQETQYF,TGTGCCAGCAGCTTGATTGGGGAGTGGGACCAAGAGACCCAGTACTTC
.,.,TRBV4-1,TRBJ1-6,CASSQDGVRRFNSPLHF,TGCGCCAGCAGCCAAGACGGTGTTCGTAGGTTTAATTCACCCCTCCACTTT
.,.,TRBV6-1,TRBJ2-5,CASSREARGTYQETQYF,TGTGCCAGCAGCCGAGAGGCGAGGGGGACGTACCAAGAGACCCAGTACTTC
.,.,TRBV19,TRBJ1-2,CASSIRRGAYGYTF,TGTGCCAGTAGTATCCGACGGGGGGCCTATGGCTACACCTTC
.,many,TRBV11-2,TRBJ2-7,CASSRISQAKQYF,TGTGCCAGCAGCCGAATTAGCCAGGCGAAGCAGTACTTC
.,.,TRBV4-1,TRBJ2-7,CASSQGRQRDYEQYF,TGCGCCAGCAGCCAAGGGCGACAGAGAGACTACGAGCAGTACTTC
.,many,TRBV7-9,TRBJ1-1,CASSLVQGSGNTEAFF,TGTGCCAGCAGCTTAGTGCAGGGTTCGGGGAACACTGAAGCTTTCTTT
TRBD2,few,TRBV11-2,TRBJ2-5,CASSFAWRGRRETQYF,TGTGCCAGCAGTTTCGCCTGGCGGGGGAGGAGAGAGACCCAGTACTTC
TRBD1,few,TRBV5-1,TRBJ2-2,CASSWDRGDTGELCF,TGCGCCAGCAGCTGGGACAGGGGGGACACCGGGGAGCTGTGTTTT
TRBD2,many,TRBV24-1,TRBJ2-5,CATSGLGTRETQYF,TGTGCCACCAGTGGCCTCGGGACTAGAGAGACCCAGTACTTC
TRBD1,.,TRBV14,TRBJ2-2,CASSPLPRTGVGELFF,TGTGCCAGCAGTCCCCTACCAAGGACAGGGGTCGGGGAGCTGTTTTTT
.,many,TRBV11-2,TRBJ2-7,CASSLEGGLTYEQYF,TGTGCCAGCAGCTTAGAGGGGGGTCTCACCTACGAGCAGTACTTC
.,many,TRBV6-1,TRBJ2-7,CASSEAGITGEQYF,TGTGCCAGCAGTGAAGCGGGGATTACGGGCGAGCAGTACTTC
.,many,TRBV29-1,TRBJ1-2,CSVEAGSNYGYTF,TGCAGCGTTGAAGCGGGATCTAACTATGGCTACACCTTC
.,many,TRBV18,TRBJ2-5,CASSPDFQETQYF,TGTGCCAGCTCACCGGACTTCCAAGAGACCCAGTACTTC
.,many,TRBV15,TRBJ1-1,CATSRVGGSAFF,TGTGCCACCAGCAGAGTCGGGGGGAGCGCTTTCTTT
.,once,TRBV10-1,TRBJ1-1,CASSEARANTEAFF,TGCGCCAGCAGTGAGGCCAGGGCGAACACTGAAGCTTTCTTT
.,few,TRBV4-2,TRBJ2-5,CASSRWGLLQETQYF,TGTGCCAGCAGCCGATGGGGACTGCTCCAAGAGACCCAGTACTTC
.,many,TRBV20-1,TRBJ1-1,CSASSVGGMGKEAFF,TGCAGTGCTAGCTCGGTAGGGGGAATGGGAAAGGAAGCTTTCTTT
TRBD1,.,TRBV12-3/TRBV12-4,TRBJ1-5,CASNQQGAFSQPQHF,TGTGCCAGCAACCAACAGGGGGCGTTTAGCCAGCCCCAGCATTTT
.,many,TRBV7-2,TRBJ1-1,CASRKTVAEAFF,TGTGCCAGCAGAAAGACAGTGGCTGAAGCTTTCTTT
.,few,TRBV5-1,TRBJ2-5,CASSLFEGETQYF,TGCGCCAGCAGCTTGTTTGAAGGAGAGACCCAGTACTTC
TRBD1,few,TRBV7-3,TRBJ2-2,CASSLVGQRGTGELFF,TGTGCCAGCAGCTTGGTGGGACAGAGAGGCACCGGGGAGCTGTTTTTT
.,.,TRBV6-2/TRBV6-3,TRBJ1-1,CASSYVAGAKREAFF,TGTGCCAGCAGTTACGTCGCGGGGGCGAAGAGAGAAGCTTTCTTT
TRBD1,many,TRBV18,TRBJ1-1,CASSPSTGFETEAFF,TGTGCCAGCTCACCTTCGACAGGGTTTGAAACTGAAGCTTTCTTT
TRBD1,many,TRBV7-9,TRBJ1-1,CATTGGEFIEAFF,TGTGCCACAACAGGGGGCGAATTCATTGAAGCTTTCTTT
.,few,TRBV11-3,TRBJ1-6,CASSLDQDSNSPLHF,TGTGCCAGCAGCTTAGATCAAGACTCTAATTCACCCCTCCACTTT
.,.,TRBV12-3/TRBV12-4,TRBJ1-5,CASRGPYSSQPQHF,TGTGCCAGCAGGGGCCCCTATAGCAGTCAGCCCCAGCATTTT
.,.,TRBV5-1,TRBJ1-2,CAKLSEDYGYTF,TGCGCCAAGTTGAGTGAGGACTATGGCTACACCTTC
TRBD1,.,TRBV6-1,TRBJ2-7,CASSDWTGFDEQYF,TGTGCCAGCAGTGACTGGACAGGGTTCGACGAGCAGTACTTC
.,many,TRBV2,TRBJ2-5,CASRYSTLQETQYF,TGTGCCAGCAGATACTCGACGCTCCAAGAGACCCAGTACTTC
TRBD1,many,TRBV29-1,TRBJ2-5,CSVQQGAGETQYF,TGCAGCGTCCAACAGGGGGCTGGGGAGACCCAGTACTTC
.,many,TRBV4-1,TRBJ1-2,CASSQETGTHLTSYGYTF,TGCGCCAGCAGCCAAGAAACAGGAACACACCTTACTAGCTATGGCTACACCTTC
.,many,TRBV7-9,TRBJ1-2,CASSLAGGGISNYGYTF,TGTGCCAGCAGCTTAGCGGGTGGTGGCATTTCCAACTATGGCTACACCTTC
TRBD1,.,TRBV12-3/TRBV12-4,TRBJ1-3,CASSPTGTANSGNTIYF,TGTGCCAGCAGTCCCACAGGGACAGCAAACTCTGGAAACACCATATATTTT
.,many,TRBV5-6,TRBJ1-1,CASSSLDSNTEAFF,TGTGCCAGCAGCTCCCTAGACTCTAACACTGAAGCTTTCTTT
.,.,TRBV7-8,TRBJ1-5,CASSLGGRMDQPQHF,TGTGCCAGCAGCTTAGGGGGGAGGATGGATCAGCCCCAGCATTTT
TRBD2,many,TRBV6-4,TRBJ2-4,CASSTTSGHKNIQYF,TGTGCCAGCAGCACCACTAGCGGGCACAAAAACATTCAGTACTTC
.,many,TRBV24-1,TRBJ2-7,CATSDPLAGQYF,TGTGCCACCAGTGACCCACTCGCCGGGCAGTACTTC